The entry below gives a single T cell receptor beta chain sequence along with its context. Its target is not known. Clones were read by immunoSEQ multiplex PCR, and TCRdb kept only the in-frame ones, dropping some. The sample has approximately 350,000 clones; 83% are singletons. The data were obtained in a study of Ad26.COV2.S vaccination and SARS-CoV-2 variants. Across the study: Ad26.COV2.S given intramuscularly, once or twice 56 days apart. Study-wide points: Reportedly, after vaccination the spike-specific CD8+ and CD4+ T cell responses displayed substantial breadth. An underestimation of total T cell responses may have resulted from the TCR breadth and depth analyses. Non-spike TCR breadth showed similarity between vaccine and placebo recipients.

The CDR3 contains 13 residues. With 5 bases clipped from V and 6 bases from J, the junction kept 5 bases outside the gene matches. The germline gives CDR1 MNHEY, CDR2 SVGAGI. Described treatment: some 19 received Ad26.COV2.S at low or high dose, single or two shots; about five received placebo; per-sample allocation not given. Samples analyzed were those drawn on day 63 after the first vaccine or placebo injection. This specimen was peripheral blood, taken in a trial of Ad26.COV2.S vaccine versus placebo. The clonotype originates from a person between 18 and 60 years old who received the Ad26.COV2.S COVID-19 vaccine or a placebo. V is TRBV6-5 and J is TRBJ2-3, with 7 bases matching TRBD1. The CDR3 bases are TGTGCCAGCAGTATTCGACAGGGTGATACGCAGTATTTT. Translated, it gives CASSIRQGDTQYF.